Sequencing of this T cell receptor (beta chain) was carried out in a study of radiotherapy plus CTLA-4 blockade in lung cancer. As for the study in general: The study recorded objective responses in 18% of patients and disease control in under 35%.

The CDR3 is made up of 17 amino acids. V lost 7 bases, J lost 5 bases, and 24 bases lay in between. CDR1 and CDR2 from the germline V gene are LNHDA and SQIVND (reference sequence). Overall study findings and caveats: Early blood T cell clone changes and increased post-radiation serum interferon-beta were reportedly the strongest response predictors. After treatment with radiotherapy plus ipilimumab, TCR clones that came from the tumor expanded in blood.

A note on this clone: Antigen: not known.

The assay was immunoSEQ multiplex PCR, and TCRdb's table has in-frame clones only and misses some. The data hold more than 95,000 clones, with 60% to 75% observed a single time. The chain couples TRBV19 to TRBJ1-5, with D possibly matching TRBD1 (6 bases). The material was peripheral blood, obtained from a patient treated with radiotherapy plus ipilimumab. The TCR originated in a human donor with non-small cell lung cancer who had a partial response to radiotherapy plus ipilimumab. Some clones in this sample may be carry-over from other donors' samples. CDR3 in DNA: TGTGCCAGTACCACTCAGGGGACAACAATAGCCGATCAGCCCCAGCATTTT. This sequence encodes CASTTQGTTIADQPQHF.